This T cell receptor beta chain was sequenced during a study of T-cell memory formation after mild COVID-19. V lost 4 bases and J 8 bases, leaving 6 bases between the germline ends. This CDR3 is built from 11 residues. Germline V lookup: CDR1 SGHTA, CDR2 FQGNSA. Via MiXCR, TCRdb re-called the 5' RACE reads, giving one row per CDR3 protein. This repertoire shows about 49,000 distinct CDR3 sequences, 7% to 8% found once; its top ten account for roughly 1.5%. This clonotype was seen only a few times. Its antigen is unidentified. Study results and limitations: There was no confirmation that second-wave clones peaking on day 37 were SARS-CoV-2 specific.

Sequenced: PBMCs or a T cell subset sorted from them (not recorded which). The receptor's source is a young man who had mild COVID-19 (a few samples of this study predate the infection). Cell type and time point are not known. V and J are TRBV7-2 and TRBJ1-3, with D hard to call. The chain's CDR3 is CASSSADTIYF. The CDR3 bases are TGTGCCAGCAGCTCAGCGGACACCATATATTTT.